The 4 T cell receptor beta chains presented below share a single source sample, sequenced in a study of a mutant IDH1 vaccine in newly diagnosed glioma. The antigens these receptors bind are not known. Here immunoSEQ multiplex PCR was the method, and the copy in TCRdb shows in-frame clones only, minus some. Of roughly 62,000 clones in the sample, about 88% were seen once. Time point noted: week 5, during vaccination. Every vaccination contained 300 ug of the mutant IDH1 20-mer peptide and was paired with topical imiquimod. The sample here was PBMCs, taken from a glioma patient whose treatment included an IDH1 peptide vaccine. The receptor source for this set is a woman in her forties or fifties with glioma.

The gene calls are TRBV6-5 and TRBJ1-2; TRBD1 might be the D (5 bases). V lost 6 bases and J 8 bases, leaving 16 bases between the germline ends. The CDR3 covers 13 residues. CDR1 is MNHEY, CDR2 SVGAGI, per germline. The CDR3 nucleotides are TGTGCCAGCAGCCGCTCGGGGGTCGGAGGCTACACCTTC. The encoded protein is CASSRSGVGGYTF.

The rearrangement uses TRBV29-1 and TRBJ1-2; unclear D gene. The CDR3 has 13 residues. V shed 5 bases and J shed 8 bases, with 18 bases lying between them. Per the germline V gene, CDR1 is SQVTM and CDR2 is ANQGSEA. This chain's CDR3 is CSVLREGAGGYTF. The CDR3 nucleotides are TGCAGCGTTTTACGGGAGGGCGCGGGGGGCTACACCTTC.

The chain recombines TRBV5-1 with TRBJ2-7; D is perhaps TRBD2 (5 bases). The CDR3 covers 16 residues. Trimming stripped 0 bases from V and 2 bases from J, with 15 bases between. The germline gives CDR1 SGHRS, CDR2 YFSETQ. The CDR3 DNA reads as TGCGCCAGCAGCTTGGCCGGCAAGGCCGGGACCTACGAGCAGTACTTC. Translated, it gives CASSLAGKAGTYEQYF.

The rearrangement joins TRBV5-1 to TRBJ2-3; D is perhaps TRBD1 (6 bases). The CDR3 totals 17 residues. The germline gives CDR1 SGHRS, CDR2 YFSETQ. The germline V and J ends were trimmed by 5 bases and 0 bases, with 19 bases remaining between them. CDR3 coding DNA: TGCGCCAGCAGGCCCATTGGTTGGGACACTAGCACAGATACGCAGTATTTT. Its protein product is CASRPIGWDTSTDTQYF.